The T cell receptor (beta chain) described here comes from a study of T cell repertoires in cytomegalovirus infection. Turning to the study itself: CMV infection together with matching HLA type was indicated by public TCR beta signatures. General study results and limits: In two of eight donors, the top clonotype was HLA-C-restricted CMV-specific. Identification of carriers of CMV plus the relevant HLA was performed using cumulative public TCR beta family frequency.

This clonotype was picked up a small number of times. Its antigen is unknown. In TCRdb, the reads were re-called with MiXCR into one record per CDR3 protein. This sample yields roughly 600,000 distinct CDR3 sequences, of which around 24% are seen a single time; roughly 8% belongs to the top ten. The V and J ends lost 5 bases and 7 bases respectively, with 20 bases between them. Germline V gives CDR1 SGHDN, CDR2 FVKESK. CDR3 length: 15 amino acids. The V call is TRBV14, the J call TRBJ1-1; maybe TRBD1 (6 bases). Sequenced input: CD8+ T cells from PBMCs. The clonotype was recovered from a human donor in good health (CMV status not recorded). Some clones in this sample may be carry-over from other donors' samples. Here the CDR3 DNA reads TGTGCCAGCAGCGTCCGTGTGGGGGGCGGTGATGAAGCTTTCTTT. This translates into CASSVRVGGGDEAFF.